The rows below give T cell receptor beta chains drawn from one sample of a study of blood T cell repertoires in COVID-19. The assay was immunoSEQ multiplex PCR, and TCRdb's table has in-frame clones only and misses some. The table includes about 160,000 clones, roughly 90% detected once. The sample was peripheral blood. The receptor source for this set is a man in his sixties with active or convalescent COVID-19. Both conserved end residues are part of each CDR3. D genes are given only for firm matches. Expanded clones get a size class; other rows say once, few or many, or leave the size out.

D	V	J	size	CDR3	DNA
.	TRBV19	TRBJ1-5	.	CASSIWAGDSQPQHF	TGTGCCAGTAGTATATGGGCAGGGGATAGCCAGCCCCAGCATTTT
TRBD1	TRBV18	TRBJ1-1	once	CASSPRIGQGQWGTEAFF	TGTGCCAGCTCACCCCGCATTGGACAGGGGCAGTGGGGCACTGAAGCTTTCTTT
.	TRBV7-8	TRBJ2-2	.	CASSLSGGGFTGELFF	TGTGCCAGCAGCTTAAGTGGAGGGGGCTTCACCGGGGAGCTGTTTTTT
TRBD2	TRBV13	TRBJ2-1	.	CASSPGTSGAHEQFF	TGTGCCAGCAGCCCCGGGACTAGCGGGGCCCATGAGCAGTTCTTC
.	TRBV18	TRBJ1-4	.	CASSPTRGGHGGEKLFF	TGTGCCAGCTCACCAACCCGGGGGGGTCACGGCGGTGAAAAACTGTTTTTT
TRBD1	TRBV4-1	TRBJ2-7	.	CASSQGDRGFRANEQYF	TGCGCCAGCAGCCAAGGGGACAGGGGCTTTCGGGCGAACGAGCAGTACTTC
.	TRBV12-3/TRBV12-4	TRBJ2-5	.	CASTPTEETQYF	TGTGCCAGCACCCCGACAGAAGAGACCCAGTACTTC
TRBD1	TRBV19	TRBJ1-4	.	CASSTGGEGNEKLFF	TGTGCCAGTAGTACAGGGGGCGAGGGTAATGAAAAACTGTTTTTT
.	TRBV21-1	TRBJ2-7	.	CASSSIRRGYYEQYF	TGTGCCAGCAGCTCTATCCGACGGGGGTACTACGAGCAGTACTTC
TRBD1	TRBV19	TRBJ1-3	.	CASSDRDSGNTIYF	TGTGCCAGTAGTGACAGGGACTCTGGAAACACCATATATTTT
.	TRBV24-1	TRBJ2-2	.	CATSRDGATGELFF	TGTGCCACCAGTAGAGATGGGGCCACCGGGGAGCTGTTTTTT
TRBD1	TRBV12-3/TRBV12-4	TRBJ2-7	.	CASSFDRDHEQYF	TGTGCCAGCAGTTTTGACAGGGACCACGAGCAGTACTTC
TRBD1	TRBV5-6	TRBJ2-2	.	CASSFRRTGNTGELFF	TGTGCCAGCAGCTTCCGTCGGACAGGGAACACCGGGGAGCTGTTTTTT
.	TRBV6-5	TRBJ2-4	.	CASRQGQQNIQYF	TGTGCCAGCAGGCAAGGACAGCAAAACATTCAGTACTTC
.	TRBV10-3	TRBJ1-2	.	CAISESTGGNGYTF	TGTGCCATCAGTGAGTCCACGGGGGGAAATGGCTACACCTTC
.	TRBV18	TRBJ1-2	few	CASSPGITQGPYGYTF	TGTGCCAGCTCACCAGGTATAACCCAGGGTCCCTATGGCTACACCTTC
TRBD1	TRBV5-6	TRBJ2-7	.	CASSLTLFRDRVTYEQYF	TGTGCCAGCAGCTTGACCCTATTTCGGGACAGGGTTACCTACGAGCAGTACTTC
.	TRBV11-2	TRBJ2-3	.	CASSSKGTISTDTQYF	TGTGCCAGCAGCTCTAAAGGGACAATTAGCACAGATACGCAGTATTTT
TRBD1	TRBV9	TRBJ1-2	.	CASSVPGGTGYTF	TGTGCCAGCAGCGTTCCAGGGGGCACTGGCTACACCTTC
.	TRBV3-1/TRBV3-2	TRBJ1-1	.	CASSQGGGGHTEAFF	TGTGCCAGCAGCCAAGGAGGGGGGGGGCACACTGAAGCTTTCTTT
TRBD1	TRBV7-2	TRBJ1-1	.	CASSLVLGGNTEAFF	TGTGCCAGCAGCTTAGTTCTAGGGGGCAACACTGAAGCTTTCTTT
.	TRBV5-1	TRBJ1-4	.	CASSSGAGEEKLFF	TGCGCCAGCAGCTCCGGCGCAGGGGAGGAAAAACTGTTTTTT
.	TRBV27	TRBJ2-7	.	CASRGLFLGPYEQYF	TGTGCCAGCAGGGGACTCTTTCTAGGCCCCTACGAGCAGTACTTC
.	TRBV11-2	TRBJ1-4	.	CASSLAWRGAGEKLFF	TGTGCCAGCAGCTTGGCTTGGCGGGGGGCTGGTGAAAAACTGTTTTTT
TRBD2	TRBV5-6	TRBJ2-2	.	CASNWGLAGSNTGELFF	TGTGCCAGCAATTGGGGACTAGCGGGCTCGAACACCGGGGAGCTGTTTTTT
.	TRBV7-2	TRBJ1-2	.	CASSLRQGGYTF	TGTGCCAGCAGCTTAAGGCAGGGCGGCTACACCTTC
.	TRBV6-5	TRBJ2-7	.	CASTIRQFPYEQYF	TGTGCCAGCACCATCCGACAGTTTCCCTACGAGCAGTACTTC
.	TRBV6-2/TRBV6-3	TRBJ1-5	once	CASSYSPRGNQPQHF	TGTGCCAGCAGTTACTCGCCGAGGGGCAATCAGCCCCAGCATTTT
.	TRBV6-5	TRBJ2-7	.	CASSYSFRETYEQYF	TGTGCCAGCAGTTACTCTTTCCGGGAAACCTACGAGCAGTACTTC
.	TRBV3-1/TRBV3-2	TRBJ1-3	.	CASTQQGSGNTIYF	TGTGCCAGCACCCAACAGGGCTCGGGAAACACCATATATTTT
TRBD1	TRBV6-5	TRBJ1-2	once	CASTRGQGAQGYTF	TGTGCCAGCACCCGGGGACAGGGGGCACAGGGCTACACCTTC
TRBD1	TRBV19	TRBJ1-2	.	CASKQGEQFYTF	TGTGCCAGCAAACAGGGGGAGCAATTCTACACCTTC
TRBD1	TRBV11-2	TRBJ1-2	.	CASRRTGEGYGYTF	TGTGCCAGCAGGCGGACAGGGGAAGGCTATGGCTACACCTTC
TRBD2	TRBV5-1	TRBJ2-3	.	CASSSSGRDTDTQYF	TGCGCCAGCAGCTCCTCGGGGAGGGACACAGATACGCAGTATTTT
.	TRBV11-2	TRBJ2-2	.	CASSIRGGTGELFF	TGTGCCAGCAGCATCCGGGGTGGCACCGGGGAGCTGTTTTTT
TRBD1	TRBV5-1	TRBJ1-3	.	CASSLASRGQGNTIYF	TGCGCCAGCAGCTTGGCCTCGAGGGGGCAAGGAAACACCATATATTTT
.	TRBV5-4	TRBJ1-1	.	CASSLAPGQNTEAFF	TGTGCCAGCAGCTTGGCGCCAGGCCAGAACACTGAAGCTTTCTTT
.	TRBV19	TRBJ1-5	.	CASSTAQGFNQPQHF	TGTGCCAGTAGCACGGCACAGGGATTTAATCAGCCCCAGCATTTT
.	TRBV19	TRBJ1-4	.	CASTAGGPATNEKLFF	TGTGCCAGTACTGCGGGGGGCCCTGCAACTAATGAAAAACTGTTTTTT
TRBD1	TRBV3-1/TRBV3-2	TRBJ1-1	.	CASSPTGGENTEAFF	TGTGCCAGCAGCCCCACAGGGGGAGAGAACACTGAAGCTTTCTTT
.	TRBV7-6	TRBJ2-7	.	CASSLVVRNSYEQYF	TGTGCCAGCAGCTTAGTCGTGCGGAACTCCTACGAGCAGTACTTC
.	TRBV7-8	TRBJ1-1	few	CASSLGQGNTEAFF	TGTGCCAGCAGCTTAGGTCAGGGAAACACTGAAGCTTTCTTT